These 20 T cell receptor beta chains were sequenced from one sample in a study of T cells in Graves' hyperthyroidism and ophthalmopathy (dated by TCRdb to the late 2010s). The library relied on multiplex PCR. Sequencing used an Illumina HiSeq 2000. TCR beta CDR3 regions were amplified from RNA transcripts. The first round of RT-PCR for the TCR CDR3 was performed with the HTBI primer set and the Qiagen OneStep RT-PCR kit. In TCRdb, the public reads were trimmed at Q25 with fastp and aligned with MiXCR, with productive beta chains retained. Rows are unified per CDR3 protein, each entry keeping the most common DNA and genes. The sample records about 570,000 distinct CDR3 sequences, 35% to 55% of which are singletons. 15% to 20% of the sample rests with the top ten. The source material was peripheral blood or thyroid tissue (not recorded which). The receptors stem from an adult woman with Graves' disease, either hyperthyroidism or ophthalmopathy (not recorded which).

This clonotype was counted between two and nine times. The chain recombines TRBV4-2 with TRBJ2-7; 7 bases are a match to TRBD2. Germline V gives CDR1 LGHNA, CDR2 YNFKEQ. The V segment lost 1 base and the J segment 4 bases; nucleotides outside the gene matches: 25. This CDR3 spans 21 amino acids. CDR3 protein: CASSQARLAGLPPRSFYEQYF. The CDR3 coding sequence is TGTGCCAGCAGCCAAGCCCGGTTAGCGGGCCTCCCCCCGAGAAGTTTTTACGAGCAGTACTTC.

The rearrangement uses TRBV10-3 and TRBJ2-7; D gene ambiguous. The CDR3 is made up of 12 amino acids. V lost 0 bases to trimming and J lost 3 bases, with 3 bases between them. Germline V gives CDR1 ENHRY, CDR2 SYGVKD. CDR3 sequence (DNA): TGTGCCATCAGTGAGTCTCGCTACGAGCAGTACTTC. Translation: CAISESRYEQYF.

Points on this clonotype: No DNA is shown, since the ends of the CDR3 on it are uncertain; the CDR3 is the one TCRdb lists. The chain has TRBV7-9 and TRBJ2-7; TRBD2 is the table's D call, not checked against the DNA. Germline V lookup: CDR1 SEHNR, CDR2 FQNEAQ (reference sequence). The length of the CDR3 is 13 amino acids, counting both ends. The CDR3 reads CASGLSGPHEQYF.

This rearrangement joins TRBV10-3 to TRBJ1-5; maybe TRBD1 (5 bases). Germline CDR1 and CDR2: ENHRY and SYGVKD. The CDR3 sequence is 17 residues long. V shed 0 bases and J shed 4 bases, with 16 bases lying between them. In DNA form, the CDR3 reads TGTGCCATCAGTGAGTCAGGGGCAGCTCAGAGTAATCAGCCCCAGCATTTT. This gives the protein CAISESGAAQSNQPQHF.

V gene TRBV20-1 combines with J gene TRBJ2-5, with D hard to call. V was pared by 6 bases and J by 5 bases, with 19 bases between. The CDR3 has 14 residues. CDR1 is DFQATT and CDR2 is SNEGSKA in the germline V gene (reference sequence). CDR3 in amino acids: CSASPVIRLETQYF. The DNA of the CDR3 is TGCAGTGCCAGCCCAGTGATTAGGTTGGAGACCCAGTACTTC.

This clonotype has at least ten counts. This chain uses TRBV7-2 with TRBJ1-1, with a weak D call TRBD1 (5 bases). The ends were cut back, 7 bases at V and 8 bases at J, with 17 bases in the middle. The CDR3 totals 13 residues. Germline loops: CDR1 SGHTA, CDR2 FQGNSA. CDR3 nucleotides: TGTGCCAGCACCGCGGGGAGGGGCGGGGAAGCTTTCTTT. Amino acid sequence: CASTAGRGGEAFF. The whole variable domain, remainder taken from reference TRBV7-2 and TRBJ1-1, is GAGVSQSPSNKVTEKGKDVELRCDPISGHTALYWYRQSLGQGLEFLIYFQGNSAPDKSGLPSDRFSAERTGGSVSTLTIQRTQQEDSAVYLCASTAGRGGEAFFGQGTRLTVV.

This clonotype was counted at least ten times. This chain joins TRBV15 and TRBJ1-5, with D unresolved. Germline V gene lookup returns CDR1 LNHNV and CDR2 YYDKDF (reference sequence). V was pared by 1 base and J by 2 bases, with 9 bases between. The CDR3 spans 15 residues. In nucleotides, the CDR3 is TGTGCCACCAGCAGAGTGGCGCAGGGCAATCAGCCCCAGCATTTT. Translation gives CATSRVAQGNQPQHF.

The chain recombines TRBV20-1 with TRBJ1-5; D gene ambiguous. The CDR3 consists of 14 residues. Germline assignment: CDR1 DFQATT and CDR2 SNEGSKA (reference sequence). V was trimmed by 1 base and J by 3 bases, leaving 10 bases between them. CDR3 loop: CSARGRRDNQPQHF. CDR3 coding DNA: TGCAGTGCTAGAGGCCGGAGGGACAATCAGCCCCAGCATTTT.

This chain links TRBV25-1 with TRBJ1-2, with D perhaps TRBD1 (5 bases). V was pared by 5 bases and J by 8 bases, with 21 bases between. Germline V gene lookup returns CDR1 MGHDK and CDR2 SYGVNS. The CDR3 sequence is 15 residues long. As DNA, the CDR3 is TGTGCCAGCAGTCGGCCAGGGAACACCCCGGGGGGCTACACCTTC. The encoded protein is CASSRPGNTPGGYTF.

This sequence joins TRBV10-3 and TRBJ1-1, with no clear D. Germline-derived CDR1 and CDR2 are ENHRY and SYGVKD. The CDR3 contains 14 residues. V lost 9 bases, J lost 1 base, and 15 bases lay in between. CDR3 DNA: TGTGCCATTACCAGTCAGGTGGGGAACACTGAAGCTTTCTTT. It yields the protein CAITSQVGNTEAFF.

This clonotype was picked up a small number of times. J is TRBJ1-6 and V is TRBV10-3, with D hard to call. Trimming left V 6 bases short and J 7 bases short, with 10 bases between. The length of the CDR3 is 13 residues. Germline V gives CDR1 ENHRY, CDR2 SYGVKD. CDR3 protein: CAISEKTNSPLHF. CDR3 nucleotides: TGTGCCATCAGCGAGAAGACCAATTCACCCCTCCACTTT.

This clonotype appeared a few times. The chain joins TRBV30 to TRBJ2-5, with D perhaps matching TRBD1 or TRBD2 (6 bases each). The V end was cut by 5 bases, the J end by 3 bases, with 13 bases between. CDR3 length: 13 residues. Germline V gene sequence: CDR1 GTSNPN, CDR2 SVGIG (reference sequence). CDR3: CAWDRGLKETQYF. Written as DNA, the CDR3 is TGTGCCTGGGATCGGGGGCTTAAAGAGACCCAGTACTTC.

In its sample, this clonotype was seen many times. This sequence joins TRBV5-1 and TRBJ2-5; D gene unclear. CDR1 SGHRS and CDR2 YFSETQ come from the germline V gene. The CDR3 extends over 11 amino acids. V lost 3 bases and J lost 6, with 6 bases in between. In nucleotides, the CDR3 is TGCGCCAGCAGCTACTTACAGACCCAGTACTTC. This codes for CASSYLQTQYF.

The chain recombines TRBV2 with TRBJ2-1; tentatively, D is TRBD1 (6 bases). The CDR3 consists of 12 residues. Per germline, CDR1 SNHLY and CDR2 FYNNEI. Trimming stripped 3 bases from V and 8 bases from J, with 8 bases between. For the CDR3, the DNA is TGTGCCAGCAGTGAGAGGACAGATGAGCAGTTCTTC. This codes for CASSERTDEQFF.

This clonotype was counted ten times or more. The V gene is TRBV12-5, the J gene TRBJ2-5; TRBD1 matches at 7 bases. The CDR3 covers 14 residues. The germline V gene encodes CDR1 LGHNT and CDR2 FRNRAP. The J segment lost 4 bases and the V segment lost 11 bases, leaving 13 bases of the junction unmatched. The CDR3 loop is CACRSDRSGETQYF. The DNA of the CDR3 is TGTGCTTGCCGCTCGGACAGGTCGGGAGAGACCCAGTACTTC.

This clonotype was observed once. The chain recombines TRBV7-6 with TRBJ1-4, with TRBD1 as a possible D gene (5 bases). Germline V gene lookup returns CDR1 SGHVS and CDR2 FNYEAQ. CDR3 length equals 15 residues. V was pared by 5 bases and J by 7 bases, with 17 bases between. CDR3 sequence (DNA): TGTGCCAGCAGCGAGGGGTCAGGGAACCGTGAAAAACTGTTTTTT. It yields the protein CASSEGSGNREKLFF.

The chain links TRBV29-1 to TRBJ1-2, with TRBD1 identical over 7 bases. Germline assignment: CDR1 SQVTM and CDR2 ANQGSEA. The CDR3 is 10 amino acids. The V segment lost 8 bases and the J segment 9 bases; nucleotides outside the gene matches: 6. This CDR3 is CSLDRLRYTF. DNA for the CDR3: TGCAGCTTGGACAGGCTGCGCTACACCTTC.

This clonotype was counted at least ten times. The CDR3 DNA sequence: TGTGCCAGCAAGAGCAGGGGCAACAATCAGCCCCAGCATTTT. Its translation: CASKSRGNNQPQHF. This chain links TRBV6-1 with TRBJ1-5; the D gene is possibly TRBD1 (6 bases). The CDR3 is 14 amino acids. CDR1 is MNHNS, CDR2 SASEGT, per germline. Between the trimmed V and J ends, which lost 7 bases and 3 bases, there was a span of 13 bases.

The chain carries TRBV19 and TRBJ2-7; 9 bases align to TRBD1. The junction had 8 bases not matched to a gene; V was cut back by 6 bases and J by 5 bases. The CDR3 length is 14 residues. CDR1 LNHDA and CDR2 SQIVND come from the germline V gene (reference sequence). DNA for the CDR3: TGTGCCAGTAGGAAACCCGGGACAGGGAACGAGCAGTACTTC. This encodes CASRKPGTGNEQYF.

This sequence joins TRBV27 and TRBJ2-5; D unclear. The CDR3 spans 15 residues. Trimming shortened V by 6 bases and J by 2 bases, and 16 bases separated the two germline ends. The germline gives CDR1 MNHEY, CDR2 SMNVEV (reference sequence). The chain's CDR3 is CASRFGPALQETQYF. For the CDR3, the DNA is TGTGCCAGCAGATTCGGTCCGGCCTTACAAGAGACCCAGTACTTC.